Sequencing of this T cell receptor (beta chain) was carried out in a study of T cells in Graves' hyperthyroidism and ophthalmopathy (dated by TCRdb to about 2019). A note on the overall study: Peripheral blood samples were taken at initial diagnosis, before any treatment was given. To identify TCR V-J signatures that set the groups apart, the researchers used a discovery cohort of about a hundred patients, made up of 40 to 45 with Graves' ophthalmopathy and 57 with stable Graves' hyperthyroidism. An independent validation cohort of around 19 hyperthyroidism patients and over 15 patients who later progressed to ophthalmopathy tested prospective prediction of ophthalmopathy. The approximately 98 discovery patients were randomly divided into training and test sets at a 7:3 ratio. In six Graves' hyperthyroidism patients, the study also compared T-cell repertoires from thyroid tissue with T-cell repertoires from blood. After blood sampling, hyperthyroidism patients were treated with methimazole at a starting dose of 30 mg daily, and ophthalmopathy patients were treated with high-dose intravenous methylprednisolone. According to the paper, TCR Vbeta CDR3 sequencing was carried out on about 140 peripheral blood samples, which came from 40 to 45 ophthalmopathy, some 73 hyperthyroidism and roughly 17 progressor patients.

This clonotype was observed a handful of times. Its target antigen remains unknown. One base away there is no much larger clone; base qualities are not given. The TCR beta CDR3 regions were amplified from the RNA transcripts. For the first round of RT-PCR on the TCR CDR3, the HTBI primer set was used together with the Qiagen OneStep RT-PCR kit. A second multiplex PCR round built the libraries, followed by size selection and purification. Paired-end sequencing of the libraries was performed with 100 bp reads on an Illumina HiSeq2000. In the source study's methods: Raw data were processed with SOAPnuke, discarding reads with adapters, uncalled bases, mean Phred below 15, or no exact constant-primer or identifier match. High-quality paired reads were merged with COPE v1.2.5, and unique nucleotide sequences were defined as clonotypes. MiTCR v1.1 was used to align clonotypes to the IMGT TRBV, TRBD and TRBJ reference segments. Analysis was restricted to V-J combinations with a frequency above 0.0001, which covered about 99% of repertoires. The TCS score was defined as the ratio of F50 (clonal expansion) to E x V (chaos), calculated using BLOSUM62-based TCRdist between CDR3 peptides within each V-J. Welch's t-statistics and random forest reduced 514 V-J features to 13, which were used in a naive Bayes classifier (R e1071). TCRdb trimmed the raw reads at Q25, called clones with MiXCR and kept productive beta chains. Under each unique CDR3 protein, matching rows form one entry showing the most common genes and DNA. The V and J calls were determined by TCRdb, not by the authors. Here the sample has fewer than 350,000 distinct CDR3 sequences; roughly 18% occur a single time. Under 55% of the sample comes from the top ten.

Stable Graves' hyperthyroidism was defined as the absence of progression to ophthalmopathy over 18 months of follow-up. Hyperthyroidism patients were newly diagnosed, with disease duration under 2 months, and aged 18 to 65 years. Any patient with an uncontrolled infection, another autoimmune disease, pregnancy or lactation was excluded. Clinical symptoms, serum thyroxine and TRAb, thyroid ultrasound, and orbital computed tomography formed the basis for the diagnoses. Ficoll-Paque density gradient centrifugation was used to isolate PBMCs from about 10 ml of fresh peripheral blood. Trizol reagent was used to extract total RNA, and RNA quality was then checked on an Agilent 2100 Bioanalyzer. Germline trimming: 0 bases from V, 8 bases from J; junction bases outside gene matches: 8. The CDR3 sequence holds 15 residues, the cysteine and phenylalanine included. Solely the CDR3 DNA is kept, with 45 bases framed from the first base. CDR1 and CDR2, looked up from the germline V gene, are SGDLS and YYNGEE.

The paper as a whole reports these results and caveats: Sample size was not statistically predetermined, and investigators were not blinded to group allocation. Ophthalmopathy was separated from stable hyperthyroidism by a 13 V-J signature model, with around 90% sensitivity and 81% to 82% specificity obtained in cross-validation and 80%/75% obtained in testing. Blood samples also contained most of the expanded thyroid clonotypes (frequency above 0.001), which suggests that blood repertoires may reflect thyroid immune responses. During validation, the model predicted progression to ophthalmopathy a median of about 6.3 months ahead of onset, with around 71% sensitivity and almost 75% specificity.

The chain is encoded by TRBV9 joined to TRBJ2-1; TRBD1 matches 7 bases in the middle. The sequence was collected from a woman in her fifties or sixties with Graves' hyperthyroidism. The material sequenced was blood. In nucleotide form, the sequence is TGTGCCAGCAGCGTAGCCTCGACAGGGCCGGATGAGCAGTTCTTC. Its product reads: CASSVASTGPDEQFF. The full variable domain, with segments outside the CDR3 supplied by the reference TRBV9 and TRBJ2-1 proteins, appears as DSGVTQTPKHLITATGQRVTLRCSPRSGDLSVYWYQQSLDQGLQFLIQYYNGEERAKGNILERFSAQQFPDLHSELNLSSLELGDSALYFCASSVASTGPDEQFFGPGTRLTVL.